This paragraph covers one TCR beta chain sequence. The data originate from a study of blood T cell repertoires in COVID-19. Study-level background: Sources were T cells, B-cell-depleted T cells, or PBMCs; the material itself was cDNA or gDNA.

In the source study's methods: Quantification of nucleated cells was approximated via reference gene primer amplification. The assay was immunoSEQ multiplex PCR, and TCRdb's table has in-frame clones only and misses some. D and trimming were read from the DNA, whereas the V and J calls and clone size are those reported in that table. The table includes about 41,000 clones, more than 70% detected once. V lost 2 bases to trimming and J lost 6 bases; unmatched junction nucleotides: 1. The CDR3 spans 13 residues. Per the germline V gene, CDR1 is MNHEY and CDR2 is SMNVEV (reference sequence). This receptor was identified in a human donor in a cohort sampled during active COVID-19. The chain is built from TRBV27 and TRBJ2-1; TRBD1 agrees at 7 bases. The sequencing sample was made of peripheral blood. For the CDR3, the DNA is TGTGCCAGCAGTTTAGACAGGGCCAATGAGCAGTTCTTC. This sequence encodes CASSLDRANEQFF.